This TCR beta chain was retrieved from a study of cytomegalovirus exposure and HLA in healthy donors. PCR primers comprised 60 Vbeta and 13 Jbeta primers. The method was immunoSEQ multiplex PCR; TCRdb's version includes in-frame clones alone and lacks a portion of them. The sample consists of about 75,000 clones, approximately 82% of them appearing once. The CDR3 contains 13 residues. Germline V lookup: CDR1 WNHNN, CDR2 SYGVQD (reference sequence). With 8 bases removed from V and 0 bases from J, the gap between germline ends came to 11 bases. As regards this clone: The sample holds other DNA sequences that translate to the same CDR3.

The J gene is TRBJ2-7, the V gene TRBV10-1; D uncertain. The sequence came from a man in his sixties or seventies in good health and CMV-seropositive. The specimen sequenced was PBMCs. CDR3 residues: CASLRDNSYEQYF. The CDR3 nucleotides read TGCGCCAGCCTCCGAGACAACTCCTACGAGCAGTACTTC.